The present T cell receptor (beta chain) was sequenced within a study of graft-versus-host responses after intestinal transplantation. Whole-study context: Multivisceral, liver-intestinal, or isolated intestinal grafts were transplanted into recipients. Whole-study findings and limits: The highest levels of circulating GvH clones went along with early declines in HvG clones after transplant. Some patients had graft-donor T cell macrochimerism, and their allografts showed high graft-versus-host to host-versus-graft clonal ratios.

This clone came up once. Its antigen remains unknown. The junction had 15 bases not matched to a gene; V was cut back by 2 bases and J by 1 base. Germline CDR1 is LGHNA and CDR2 is YSLEER. The CDR3 runs 20 residues. Profiling relied on immunoSEQ multiplex PCR, and the TCRdb table lists in-frame clones only, not all of them. The table shows 25,000 to 35,000 clones, with 90% to 95% occurring only once. The sequence was obtained from a human patient who received an intestinal transplant, so some T cells may come from the graft donor. The material sequenced was PBMCs, taken around 70 days after intestinal transplant. The rearrangement joins TRBV4-3 to TRBJ2-1, with TRBD2 matching 9 bases. Here the CDR3 reads CASSQQARYGGGASYNEQFF. The CDR3, as DNA: TGCGCCAGCAGCCAACAGGCCCGGTATGGCGGGGGGGCATCCTACAATGAGCAGTTCTTC.